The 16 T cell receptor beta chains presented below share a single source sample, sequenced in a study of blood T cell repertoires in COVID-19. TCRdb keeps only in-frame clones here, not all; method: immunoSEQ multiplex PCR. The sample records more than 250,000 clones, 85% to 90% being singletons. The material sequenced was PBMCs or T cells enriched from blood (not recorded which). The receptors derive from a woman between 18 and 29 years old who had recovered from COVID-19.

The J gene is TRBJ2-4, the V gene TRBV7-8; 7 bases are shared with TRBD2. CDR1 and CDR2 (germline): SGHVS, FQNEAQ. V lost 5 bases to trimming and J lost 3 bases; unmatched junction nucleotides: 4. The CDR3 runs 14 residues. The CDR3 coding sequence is TGTGCCAGCAGCGTTGGGAGGGGCAAAAACATTCAGTACTTC. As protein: CASSVGRGKNIQYF.

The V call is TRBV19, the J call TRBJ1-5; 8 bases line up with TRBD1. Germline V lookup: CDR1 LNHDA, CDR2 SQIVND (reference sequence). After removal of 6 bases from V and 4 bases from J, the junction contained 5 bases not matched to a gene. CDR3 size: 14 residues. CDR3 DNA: TGTGCCAGTAGCCAAACAGGGGGTAATCAGCCCCAGCATTTT. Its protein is CASSQTGGNQPQHF.

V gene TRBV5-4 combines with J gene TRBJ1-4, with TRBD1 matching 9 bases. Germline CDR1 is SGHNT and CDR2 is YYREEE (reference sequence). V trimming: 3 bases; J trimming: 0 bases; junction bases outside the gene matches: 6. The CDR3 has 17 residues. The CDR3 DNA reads TGTGCCAGCAGCTCCGGGACAGGGCGGGCAACTAATGAAAAACTGTTTTTT. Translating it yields CASSSGTGRATNEKLFF.

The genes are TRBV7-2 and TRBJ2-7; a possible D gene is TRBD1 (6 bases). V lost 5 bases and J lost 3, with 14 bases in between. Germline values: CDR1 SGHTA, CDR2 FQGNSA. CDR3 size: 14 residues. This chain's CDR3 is CASSPSRDNYEQYF. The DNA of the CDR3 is TGTGCCAGCAGCCCGTCCCGGGACAACTACGAGCAGTACTTC.

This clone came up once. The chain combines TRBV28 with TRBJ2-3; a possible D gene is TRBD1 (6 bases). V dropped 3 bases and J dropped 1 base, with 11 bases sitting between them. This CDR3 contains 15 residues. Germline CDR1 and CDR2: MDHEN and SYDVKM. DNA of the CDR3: TGTGCCAGCAGTTTTTTCAGGGGCGGCACAGATACGCAGTATTTT. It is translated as CASSFFRGGTDTQYF.

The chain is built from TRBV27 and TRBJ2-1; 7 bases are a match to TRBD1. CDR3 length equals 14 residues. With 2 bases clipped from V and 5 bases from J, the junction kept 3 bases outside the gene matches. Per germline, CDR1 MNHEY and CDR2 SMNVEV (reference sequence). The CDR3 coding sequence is TGTGCCAGCAGTTTAGGGACAGAGAACAATGAGCAGTTCTTC. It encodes CASSLGTENNEQFF.

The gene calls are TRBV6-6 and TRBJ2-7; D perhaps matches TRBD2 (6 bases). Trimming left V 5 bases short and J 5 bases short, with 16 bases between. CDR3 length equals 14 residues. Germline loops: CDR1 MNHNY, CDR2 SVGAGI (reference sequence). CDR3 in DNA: TGTGCCAGCAGTCCCGGCATTGGCGGGGACGAGCAGTACTTC. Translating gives CASSPGIGGDEQYF.

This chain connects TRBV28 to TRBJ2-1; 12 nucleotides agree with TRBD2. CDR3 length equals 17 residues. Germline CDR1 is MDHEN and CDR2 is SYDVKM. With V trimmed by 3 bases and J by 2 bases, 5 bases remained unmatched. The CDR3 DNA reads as TGTGCCAGCAGTTTGGTGACTAGCGGGAGTCCCTACAATGAGCAGTTCTTC. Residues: CASSLVTSGSPYNEQFF.

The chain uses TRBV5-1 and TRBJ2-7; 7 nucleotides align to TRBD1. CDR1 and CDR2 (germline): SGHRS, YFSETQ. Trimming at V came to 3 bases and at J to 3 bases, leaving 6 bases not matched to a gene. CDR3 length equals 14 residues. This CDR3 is CASSSPGTDYEQYF. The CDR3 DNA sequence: TGCGCCAGCAGCTCCCCCGGGACAGACTACGAGCAGTACTTC.

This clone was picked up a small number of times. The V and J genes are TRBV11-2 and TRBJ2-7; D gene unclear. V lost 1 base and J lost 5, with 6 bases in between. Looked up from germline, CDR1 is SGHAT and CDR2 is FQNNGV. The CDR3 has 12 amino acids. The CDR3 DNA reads TGTGCCAGCAGCTTAGCTTTAAACGAGCAGTACTTC. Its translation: CASSLALNEQYF.

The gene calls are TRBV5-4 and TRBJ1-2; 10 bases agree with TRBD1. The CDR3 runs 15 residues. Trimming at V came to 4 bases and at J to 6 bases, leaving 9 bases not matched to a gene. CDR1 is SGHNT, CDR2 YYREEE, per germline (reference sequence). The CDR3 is CASSPGDRGGNGYTF. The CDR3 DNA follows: TGTGCCAGCAGCCCCGGGGACAGGGGAGGGAATGGCTACACCTTC. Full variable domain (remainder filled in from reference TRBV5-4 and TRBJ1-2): ETGVTQSPTHLIKTRGQQVTLRCSSQSGHNTVSWYQQALGQGPQFIFQYYREEENGRGNFPPRFSGLQFPNYSSELNVNALELDDSALYLCASSPGDRGGNGYTFGSGTRLTVV.

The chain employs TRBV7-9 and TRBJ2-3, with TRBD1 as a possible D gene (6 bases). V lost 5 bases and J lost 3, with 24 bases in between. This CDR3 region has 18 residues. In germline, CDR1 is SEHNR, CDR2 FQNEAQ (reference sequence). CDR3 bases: TGTGCCAGCAGCGACTTTAGAGGGGGAGATCCTGGGACAGATACGCAGTATTTT. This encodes CASSDFRGGDPGTDTQYF.

DNA of the CDR3: TGTGCCAGCAGTCAAATCGGACAGGCCTATGGCTACACCTTC. It encodes CASSQIGQAYGYTF. The chain carries TRBV7-3 and TRBJ1-2; 7 nucleotides agree with TRBD1. Germline V CDR1 and CDR2: SGHTA, FQGTGA. V was clipped by 6 bases and J by 4 bases; unmatched bases: 8. CDR3 length equals 14 residues.

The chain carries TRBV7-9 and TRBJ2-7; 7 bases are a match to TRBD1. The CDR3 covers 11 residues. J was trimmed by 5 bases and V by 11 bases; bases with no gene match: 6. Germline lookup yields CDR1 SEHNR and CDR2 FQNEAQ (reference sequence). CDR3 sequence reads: CAGRQGHEQYF. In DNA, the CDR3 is TGTGCCGGAAGACAGGGTCACGAGCAGTACTTC.

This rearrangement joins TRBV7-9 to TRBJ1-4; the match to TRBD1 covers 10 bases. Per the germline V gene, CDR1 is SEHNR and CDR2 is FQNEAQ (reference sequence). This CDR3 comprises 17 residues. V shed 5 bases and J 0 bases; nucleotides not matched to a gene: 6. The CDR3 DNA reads TGTGCCAGCAGCCCCGTAGACAGGGGGCCAACTAATGAAAAACTGTTTTTT. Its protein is CASSPVDRGPTNEKLFF. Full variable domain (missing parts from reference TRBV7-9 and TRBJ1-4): DTGVSQNPRHKITKRGQNVTFRCDPISEHNRLYWYRQTLGQGPEFLTYFQNEAQLEKSRLLSDRFSAERPKGSFSTLEIQRTEQGDSAMYLCASSPVDRGPTNEKLFFGSGTQLSVL.

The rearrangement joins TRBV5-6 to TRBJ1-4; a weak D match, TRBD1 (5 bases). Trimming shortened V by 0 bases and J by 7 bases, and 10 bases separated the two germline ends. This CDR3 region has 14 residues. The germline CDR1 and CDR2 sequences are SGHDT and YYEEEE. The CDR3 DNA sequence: TGTGCCAGCAGCTTGGATGGGGCAGGTGAAAAACTGTTTTTT. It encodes CASSLDGAGEKLFF.